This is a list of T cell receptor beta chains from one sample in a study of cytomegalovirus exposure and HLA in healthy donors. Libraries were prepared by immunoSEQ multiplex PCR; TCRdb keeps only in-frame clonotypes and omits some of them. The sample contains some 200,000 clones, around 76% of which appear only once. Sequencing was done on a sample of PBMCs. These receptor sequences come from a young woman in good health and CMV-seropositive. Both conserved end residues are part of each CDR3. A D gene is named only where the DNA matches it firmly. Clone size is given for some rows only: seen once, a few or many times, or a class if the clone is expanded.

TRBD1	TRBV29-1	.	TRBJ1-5	CSVEDFFGQVSNQPQHF	TGCAGCGTTGAAGATTTCTTCGGACAGGTTAGCAATCAGCCCCAGCATTTT
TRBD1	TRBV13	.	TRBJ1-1	CASSASGTGLTEAFF	TGTGCCAGCAGCGCATCCGGGACAGGGTTGACTGAAGCTTTCTTT
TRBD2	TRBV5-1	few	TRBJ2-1	CASSREAASGYNEQFF	TGCGCCAGCAGCCGCGAGGCGGCTAGCGGTTACAATGAGCAGTTCTTC
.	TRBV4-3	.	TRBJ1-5	CASSQVGGNQPQHF	TGCGCCAGCAGCCAAGTGGGCGGCAATCAGCCCCAGCATTTT
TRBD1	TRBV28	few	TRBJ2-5	CASSSGGQRQETQYF	TGTGCCAGCAGCTCTGGGGGACAGCGCCAAGAGACCCAGTACTTC
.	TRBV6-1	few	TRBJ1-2	CASSDQRGIYGYTF	TGTGCCAGCAGTGATCAACGGGGGATCTATGGCTACACCTTC
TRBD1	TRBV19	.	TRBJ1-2	CASSRGQGNYGYTF	TGTGCCAGTAGTAGGGGACAGGGAAACTATGGCTACACCTTC
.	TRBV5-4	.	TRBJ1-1	CASSLGRGTEAFF	TGTGCCAGCAGCTTGGGCAGGGGTACTGAAGCTTTCTTT
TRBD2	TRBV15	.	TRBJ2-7	CATSRSRGTSGIYEQYF	TGTGCCACCAGCAGATCCCGTGGGACTAGCGGAATCTACGAGCAGTACTTC
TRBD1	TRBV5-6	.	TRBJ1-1	CASSLGFRTGGKTEAFF	TGTGCCAGCAGCCTTGGCTTTAGGACAGGGGGCAAAACTGAAGCTTTCTTT
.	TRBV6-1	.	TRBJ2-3	CASSVSEGADTQYF	TGTGCCAGCAGTGTCTCTGAGGGGGCAGATACGCAGTATTTT
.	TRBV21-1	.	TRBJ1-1	CASSDRQGSRCLNTEAFF	TGTGCCAGCAGCGACCGACAGGGCTCAAGATGCTTGAACACTGAAGCTTTCTTT
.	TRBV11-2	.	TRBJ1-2	CASSLGLDYGYTF	TGTGCCAGCAGTTTGGGACTTGATTATGGCTACACCTTC
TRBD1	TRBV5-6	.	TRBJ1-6	CASSLGQGSSPLHF	TGTGCCAGCAGCTTGGGACAGGGAAGTTCACCCCTCCACTTT
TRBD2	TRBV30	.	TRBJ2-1	CAWRRKGLRGNEQFF	TGTGCCTGGCGTCGAAAGGGACTACGTGGGAATGAGCAGTTCTTC
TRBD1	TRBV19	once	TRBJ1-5	CASMGGQGFTGQPQHF	TGTGCCAGTATGGGCGGACAGGGGTTCACCGGACAGCCCCAGCATTTT
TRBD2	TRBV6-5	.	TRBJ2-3	CASSARGATDTQYF	TGTGCCAGCAGTGCGCGGGGGGCCACAGATACGCAGTATTTT
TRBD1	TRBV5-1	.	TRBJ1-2	CASSQTGTGSGYTF	TGCGCCAGCAGCCAGACCGGGACAGGTAGTGGCTACACCTTC
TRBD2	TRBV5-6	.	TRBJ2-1	CASSLVGGSSYNEQFF	TGTGCCAGCAGCTTGGTCGGGGGGAGCTCCTACAATGAGCAGTTCTTC
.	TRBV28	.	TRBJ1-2	CASSSGGNYGYTF	TGTGCCAGCAGTTCCGGTGGTAACTATGGCTACACCTTC
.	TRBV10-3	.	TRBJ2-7	CAISERQGFYEQYF	TGTGCCATCAGTGAACGGCAGGGTTTCTACGAGCAGTACTTC
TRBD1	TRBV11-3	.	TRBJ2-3	CASSFTGTAQDTQYF	TGTGCCAGCAGCTTTACCGGGACAGCTCAAGATACGCAGTATTTT
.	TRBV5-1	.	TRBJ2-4	CASSLGGHWSLRAKNIQYF	TGCGCCAGCAGCTTGGGGGGGCATTGGAGTCTTCGAGCCAAAAACATTCAGTACTTC
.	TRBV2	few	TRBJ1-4	CASSYSDWMFF	TGTGCCAGCAGTTACTCCGACTGGATGTTTTTT
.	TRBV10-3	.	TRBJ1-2	CAISESGGGGGYTF	TGTGCCATCAGTGAGTCTGGTGGGGGAGGAGGCTACACCTTC
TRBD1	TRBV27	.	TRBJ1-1	CASMRTGGGHTEAFF	TGTGCCAGCATGCGGACAGGGGGGGGTCACACTGAAGCTTTCTTT
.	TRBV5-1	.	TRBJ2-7	CASSSNRPGYEQYF	TGCGCCAGCAGCTCGAATCGTCCGGGCTACGAGCAGTACTTC
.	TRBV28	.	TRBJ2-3	CAIKPGADTQYF	TGTGCCATAAAACCGGGGGCAGATACGCAGTATTTT